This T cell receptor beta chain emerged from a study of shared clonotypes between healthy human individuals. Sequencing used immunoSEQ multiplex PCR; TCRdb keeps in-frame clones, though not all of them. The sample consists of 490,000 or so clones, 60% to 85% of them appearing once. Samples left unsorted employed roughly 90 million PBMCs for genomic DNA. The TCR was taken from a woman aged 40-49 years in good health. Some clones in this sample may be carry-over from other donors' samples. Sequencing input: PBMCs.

Here the CDR3 DNA reads TGCGCCAGCAGCCAAGGGATCCGGACTAGCGGTTACGAGCAGTACTTC. It encodes CASSQGIRTSGYEQYF. The rearrangement uses TRBV4-3 and TRBJ2-7, with TRBD2 identical over 10 bases. The germline CDR1 and CDR2 sequences are LGHNA and YSLEER. J lost 4 bases, V lost 1 base, and 7 bases had no gene match. The CDR3 covers 16 residues.